One T cell receptor beta chain is described in this entry. The length of the CDR3 is 14 residues. The V and J ends lost 4 bases and 9 bases, in that order; junction bases with no gene match: 10. Per the germline V gene, CDR1 is SGHRS and CDR2 is YFSETQ. These data belong to a study of blood T cell repertoires in COVID-19. Study summary: Sources were T cells, B-cell-depleted T cells, or PBMCs; the material itself was cDNA or gDNA.

Generated by immunoSEQ multiplex PCR, the TCRdb table keeps only in-frame clones and is missing some. The data contain about 100,000 clones, more than 75% of them singletons. Sequencing used peripheral blood. The gene calls are TRBV5-1 and TRBJ2-5; 9 bases agree with TRBD1. This sequence originates from a man aged 25 to 45 in a cohort sampled during active COVID-19. The CDR3 DNA is TGCGCCAGCAGCCAACTGACAGGGGGTAAGGCCCAGTACTTC. It encodes CASSQLTGGKAQYF. The whole variable domain, remainder taken from reference TRBV5-1 and TRBJ2-5, is KAGVTQTPRYLIKTRGQQVTLSCSPISGHRSVSWYQQTPGQGLQFLFEYFSETQRNKGNFPGRFSGRQFSNSRSEMNVSTLELGDSALYLCASSQLTGGKAQYFGPGTRLLVL.